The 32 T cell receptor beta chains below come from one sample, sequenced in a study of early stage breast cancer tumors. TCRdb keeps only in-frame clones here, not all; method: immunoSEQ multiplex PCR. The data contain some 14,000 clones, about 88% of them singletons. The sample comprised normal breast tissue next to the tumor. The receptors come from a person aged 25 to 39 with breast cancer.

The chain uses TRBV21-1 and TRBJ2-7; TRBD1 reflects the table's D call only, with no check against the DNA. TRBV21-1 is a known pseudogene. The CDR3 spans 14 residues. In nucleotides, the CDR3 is TGTGCCAGCAGCAAAGTCGGACAGGGCCACGAGCAGTACTTC. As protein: CASSKVGQGHEQYF.

The CDR3 is CASSPLAPELNEQFF. The CDR3 DNA sequence: TGTGCCAGCAGCCCCCTAGCGCCTGAGCTCAATGAGCAGTTCTTC. The chain links TRBV5-8 to TRBJ2-1; perhaps TRBD2 as D (6 bases). The germline CDR1 and CDR2 sequences are SGHTS and YDEGEE. Between the trimmed V and J ends, which lost 4 bases and 6 bases, there was a span of 17 bases. The CDR3 totals 15 residues.

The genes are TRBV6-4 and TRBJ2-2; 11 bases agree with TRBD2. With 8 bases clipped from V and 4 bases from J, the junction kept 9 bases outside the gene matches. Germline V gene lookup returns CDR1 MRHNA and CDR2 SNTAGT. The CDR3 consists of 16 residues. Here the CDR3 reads CASGGLAGGGTGELFF. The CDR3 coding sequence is TGTGCCAGCGGAGGCCTAGCGGGAGGAGGCACCGGGGAGCTGTTTTTT.

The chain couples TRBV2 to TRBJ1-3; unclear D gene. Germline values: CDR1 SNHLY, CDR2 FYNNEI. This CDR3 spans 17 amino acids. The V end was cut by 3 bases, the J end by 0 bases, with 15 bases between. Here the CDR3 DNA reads TGTGCCAGCAGTGACACGGGAGGGCTCCACTCTGGAAACACCATATATTTT. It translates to CASSDTGGLHSGNTIYF. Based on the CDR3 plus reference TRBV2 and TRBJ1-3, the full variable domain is EPEVTQTPSHQVTQMGQEVILRCVPISNHLYFYWYRQILGQKVEFLVSFYNNEISEKSEIFDDQFSVERPDGSNFTLKIRSTKLEDSAMYFCASSDTGGLHSGNTIYFGEGSWLTVV.

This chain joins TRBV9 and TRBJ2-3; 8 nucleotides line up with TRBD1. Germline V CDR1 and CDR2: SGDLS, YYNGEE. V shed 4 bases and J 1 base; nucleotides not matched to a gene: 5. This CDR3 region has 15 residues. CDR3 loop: CASSTPTGGTDTQYF. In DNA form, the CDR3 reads TGTGCCAGCAGCACTCCGACAGGGGGCACAGATACGCAGTATTTT.

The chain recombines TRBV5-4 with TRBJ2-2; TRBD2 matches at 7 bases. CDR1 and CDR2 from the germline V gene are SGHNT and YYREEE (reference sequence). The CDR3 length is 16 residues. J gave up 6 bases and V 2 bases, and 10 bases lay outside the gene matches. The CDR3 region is CASSFFAGEKSGELFF. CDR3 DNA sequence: TGTGCCAGCAGCTTTTTTGCGGGAGAGAAATCCGGGGAGCTGTTTTTT.

The CDR3 is CASSRFGKGGLGTDTQYF. CDR3 DNA sequence: TGTGCCAGTAGTAGATTTGGTAAGGGAGGCCTAGGCACAGATACGCAGTATTTT. The rearrangement joins TRBV19 to TRBJ2-3, with D perhaps matching TRBD2 (6 bases). CDR1 LNHDA and CDR2 SQIVND come from the germline V gene (reference sequence). V lost 4 bases, J lost 1 base, and 21 bases lay in between. This CDR3 has 18 residues.

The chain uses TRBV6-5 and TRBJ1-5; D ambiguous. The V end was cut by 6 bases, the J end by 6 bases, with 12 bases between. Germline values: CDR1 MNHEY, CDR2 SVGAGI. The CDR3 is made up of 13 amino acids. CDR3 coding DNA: TGTGCCAGCAGACCGACCCAGGTTCAGCCCCAGCATTTT. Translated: CASRPTQVQPQHF.

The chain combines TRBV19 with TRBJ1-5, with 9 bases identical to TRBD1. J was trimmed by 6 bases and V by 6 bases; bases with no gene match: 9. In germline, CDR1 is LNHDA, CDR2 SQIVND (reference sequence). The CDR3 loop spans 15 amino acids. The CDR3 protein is CASRTQGALSQPQHF. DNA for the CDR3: TGTGCCAGTAGGACACAGGGGGCCTTGAGTCAGCCCCAGCATTTT.

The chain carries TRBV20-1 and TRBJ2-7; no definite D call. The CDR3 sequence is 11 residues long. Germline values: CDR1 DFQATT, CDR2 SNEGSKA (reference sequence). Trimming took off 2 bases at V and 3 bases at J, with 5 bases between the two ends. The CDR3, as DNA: TGCAGTGCTAGAAATAGCTACGAGCAGTACTTC. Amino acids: CSARNSYEQYF.

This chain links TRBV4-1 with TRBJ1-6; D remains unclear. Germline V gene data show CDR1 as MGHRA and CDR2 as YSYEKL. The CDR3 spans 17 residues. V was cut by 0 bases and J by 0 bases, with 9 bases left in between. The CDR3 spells CASSQEGGSSYNSPLHF. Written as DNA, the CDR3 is TGCGCCAGCAGCCAAGAAGGCGGGAGCTCCTATAATTCACCCCTCCACTTT.

CDR3 loop: CASSLRGPASGSRETQYF. The CDR3 DNA reads as TGTGCCAGCAGCTTAAGGGGGCCGGCTAGCGGGAGTAGGGAGACCCAGTACTTC. This chain connects TRBV7-3 to TRBJ2-5, with 10 positions matching TRBD2. The CDR3 loop spans 18 amino acids. Germline CDR1 is SGHTA and CDR2 is FQGTGA. V was pared by 1 base and J by 5 bases, with 13 bases of the junction left unmatched.

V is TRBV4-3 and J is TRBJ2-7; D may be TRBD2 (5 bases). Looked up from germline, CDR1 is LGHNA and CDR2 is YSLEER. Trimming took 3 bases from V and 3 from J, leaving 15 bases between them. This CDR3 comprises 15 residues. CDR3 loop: CASSQETSLGYEQYF. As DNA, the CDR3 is TGCGCCAGCAGCCAGGAAACTAGTCTCGGCTACGAGCAGTACTTC.

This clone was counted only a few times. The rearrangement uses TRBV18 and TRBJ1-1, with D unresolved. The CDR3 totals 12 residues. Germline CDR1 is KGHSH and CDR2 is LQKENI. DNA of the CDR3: TGTGCTACCGGCCCAGGGAACACTGAAGCTTTCTTT. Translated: CATGPGNTEAFF.

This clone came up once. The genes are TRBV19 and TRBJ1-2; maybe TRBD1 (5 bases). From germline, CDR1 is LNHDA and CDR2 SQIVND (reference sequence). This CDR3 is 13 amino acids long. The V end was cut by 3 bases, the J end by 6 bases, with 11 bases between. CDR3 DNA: TGTGCCAGTAGTATCACAGGTGCGAATGGCTACACCTTC. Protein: CASSITGANGYTF.

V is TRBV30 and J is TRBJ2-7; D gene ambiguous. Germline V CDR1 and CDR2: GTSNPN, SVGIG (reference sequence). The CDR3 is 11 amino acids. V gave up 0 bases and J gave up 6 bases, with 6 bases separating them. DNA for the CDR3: TGTGCCTGGAGTGTTCGGTTCGAGCAGTACTTC. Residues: CAWSVRFEQYF.

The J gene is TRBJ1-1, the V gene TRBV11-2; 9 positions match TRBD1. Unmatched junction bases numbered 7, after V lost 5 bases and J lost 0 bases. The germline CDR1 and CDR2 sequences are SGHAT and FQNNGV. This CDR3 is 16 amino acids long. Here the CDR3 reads CASSARDRVMNTEAFF. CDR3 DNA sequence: TGTGCCAGCAGCGCCCGGGACAGGGTCATGAACACTGAAGCTTTCTTT.

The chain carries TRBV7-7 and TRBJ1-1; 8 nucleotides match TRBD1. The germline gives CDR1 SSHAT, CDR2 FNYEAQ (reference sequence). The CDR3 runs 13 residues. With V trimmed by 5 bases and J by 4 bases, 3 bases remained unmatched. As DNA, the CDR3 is TGTGCCAGCAGCACCGACAGGGGCACTGAAGCTTTCTTT. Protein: CASSTDRGTEAFF.

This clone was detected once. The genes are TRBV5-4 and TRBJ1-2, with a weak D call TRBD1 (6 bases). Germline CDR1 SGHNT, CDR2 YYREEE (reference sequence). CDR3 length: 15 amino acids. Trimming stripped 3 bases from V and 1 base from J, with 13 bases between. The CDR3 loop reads CASSSKTGINYGYTF. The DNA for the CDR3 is TGTGCCAGCAGCTCCAAAACAGGGATTAACTATGGCTACACCTTC.

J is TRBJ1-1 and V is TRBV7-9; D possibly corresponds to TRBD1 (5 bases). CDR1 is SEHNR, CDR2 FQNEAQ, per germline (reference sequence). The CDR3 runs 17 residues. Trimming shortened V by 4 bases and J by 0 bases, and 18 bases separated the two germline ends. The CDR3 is CASSSPGGFRVNTEAFF. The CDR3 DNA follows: TGTGCCAGCAGCTCCCCGGGGGGTTTTAGGGTGAACACTGAAGCTTTCTTT.

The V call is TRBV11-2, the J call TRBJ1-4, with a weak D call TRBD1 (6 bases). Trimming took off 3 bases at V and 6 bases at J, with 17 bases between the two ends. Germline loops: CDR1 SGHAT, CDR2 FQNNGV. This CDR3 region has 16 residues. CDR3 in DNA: TGTGCCAGCAGCTTGGCGGGCGGGGGCAGACATGAAAAACTGTTTTTT. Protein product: CASSLAGGGRHEKLFF.

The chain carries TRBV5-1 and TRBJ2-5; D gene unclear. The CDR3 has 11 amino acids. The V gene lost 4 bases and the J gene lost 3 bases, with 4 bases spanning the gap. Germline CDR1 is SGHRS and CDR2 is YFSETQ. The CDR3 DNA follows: TGCGCCAGCAGCGAAAAAGAGACCCAGTACTTC. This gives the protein CASSEKETQYF.

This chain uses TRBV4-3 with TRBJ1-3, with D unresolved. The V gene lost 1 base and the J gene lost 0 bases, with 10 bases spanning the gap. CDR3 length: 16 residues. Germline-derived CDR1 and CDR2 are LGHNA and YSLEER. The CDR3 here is CASSQVTHGSGNTIYF. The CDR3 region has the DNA TGCGCCAGCAGCCAAGTAACTCACGGCTCTGGAAACACCATATATTTT.

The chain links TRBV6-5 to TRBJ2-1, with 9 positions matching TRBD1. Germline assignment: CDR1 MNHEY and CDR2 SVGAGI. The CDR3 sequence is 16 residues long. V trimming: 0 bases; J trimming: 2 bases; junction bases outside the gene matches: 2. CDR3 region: CASSYSNRGPYNEQFF. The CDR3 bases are TGTGCCAGCAGTTACTCTAACAGGGGGCCCTACAATGAGCAGTTCTTC.

The CDR3: CASSSGGGAYQPQHF. The CDR3 nucleotides read TGTGCCAGTAGTTCTGGAGGGGGGGCTTATCAGCCCCAGCATTTT. The chain carries TRBV19 and TRBJ1-5; possibly TRBD1 for D (6 bases). This CDR3 has 15 amino acids. V gave up 5 bases and J gave up 5 bases, with 16 bases separating them. The germline V gene encodes CDR1 LNHDA and CDR2 SQIVND (reference sequence).

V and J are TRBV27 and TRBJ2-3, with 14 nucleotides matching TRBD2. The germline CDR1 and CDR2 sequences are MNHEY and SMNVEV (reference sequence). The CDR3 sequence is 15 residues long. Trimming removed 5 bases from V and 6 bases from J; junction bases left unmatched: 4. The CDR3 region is CASSTGLAGADTQYF. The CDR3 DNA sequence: TGTGCCAGCAGTACGGGACTAGCGGGAGCGGATACGCAGTATTTT.

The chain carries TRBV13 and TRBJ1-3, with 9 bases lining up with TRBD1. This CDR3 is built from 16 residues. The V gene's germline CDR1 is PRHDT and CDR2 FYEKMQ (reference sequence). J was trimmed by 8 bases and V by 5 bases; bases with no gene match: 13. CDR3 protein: CASSPLQTGGQDTIYF. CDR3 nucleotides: TGTGCCAGCAGCCCACTCCAGACAGGGGGGCAGGACACCATATATTTT.

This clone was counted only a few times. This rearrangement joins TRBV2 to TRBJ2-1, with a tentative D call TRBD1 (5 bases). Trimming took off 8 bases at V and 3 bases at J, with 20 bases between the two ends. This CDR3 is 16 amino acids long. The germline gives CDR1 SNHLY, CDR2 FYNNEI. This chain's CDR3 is CASSRKAGLVYNEQFF. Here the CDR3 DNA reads TGTGCCAGCTCCAGAAAGGCAGGGTTGGTCTACAATGAGCAGTTCTTC.

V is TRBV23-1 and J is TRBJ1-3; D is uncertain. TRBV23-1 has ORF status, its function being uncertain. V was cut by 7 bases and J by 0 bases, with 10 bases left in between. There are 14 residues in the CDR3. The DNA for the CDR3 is TGCGCCAGCACCCTATTCGACTCTGGAAACACCATATATTTT. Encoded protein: CASTLFDSGNTIYF.

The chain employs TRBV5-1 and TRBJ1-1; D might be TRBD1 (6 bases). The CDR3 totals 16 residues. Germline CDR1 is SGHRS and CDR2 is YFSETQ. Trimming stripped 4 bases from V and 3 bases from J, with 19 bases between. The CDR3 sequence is CASSNWRGGPDTEAFF. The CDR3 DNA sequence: TGCGCCAGCAGCAATTGGCGAGGGGGACCGGACACTGAAGCTTTCTTT.

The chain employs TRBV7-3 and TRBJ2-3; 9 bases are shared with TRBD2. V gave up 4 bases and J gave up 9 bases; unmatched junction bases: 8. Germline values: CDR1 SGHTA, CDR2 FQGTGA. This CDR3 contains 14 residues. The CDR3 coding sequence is TGTGCCAGCAGCTCCGGGACTAGCAGGCTGACGCAGTATTTT. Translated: CASSSGTSRLTQYF. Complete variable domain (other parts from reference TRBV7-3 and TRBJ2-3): GAGVSQTPSNKVTEKGKYVELRCDPISGHTALYWYRQSLGQGPEFLIYFQGTGAADDSGLPNDRFFAVRPEGSVSTLKIQRTERGDSAVYLCASSSGTSRLTQYFGPGTRLTVL.

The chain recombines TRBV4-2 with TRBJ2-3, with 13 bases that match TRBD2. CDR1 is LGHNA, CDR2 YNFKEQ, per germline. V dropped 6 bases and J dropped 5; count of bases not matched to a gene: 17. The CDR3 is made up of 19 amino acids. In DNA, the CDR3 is TGTGCCAGCAGGGCCTGGAAGAGGACTAGCGGGAGAGGTGGAGATACGCAGTATTTT. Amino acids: CASRAWKRTSGRGGDTQYF.